The clone carrying this TCR beta chain was counted only a few times. Its antigen remains unidentified. The method was immunoSEQ multiplex PCR; TCRdb's version includes in-frame clones alone and lacks a portion of them. There are 68,000 or so clones in the sample; about 89% occur only once, and roughly 1.2% lies in the top ten. V was clipped by 6 bases and J by 7 bases; unmatched bases: 14. There are 16 residues in the CDR3. The V gene's germline CDR1 is MRHNA and CDR2 SNTAGT. The data are from a study of cytomegalovirus exposure and HLA in healthy donors. The study's findings and limits: The study designated roughly 150 TCR beta chains cytomegalovirus-associated. Most TCRs appeared rarely, but some public TCRs recurred in many donors.

The chain joins TRBV6-4 to TRBJ2-7, with 11 positions matching TRBD1. The receptor comes from a young woman in good health and CMV-seronegative. The material sequenced was PBMCs. CDR3 sequence (DNA): TGTGCCAGCAGCCCGGGAGGCGGGACAGGGGGGTTGGAGCAGTACTTC. Its translation: CASSPGGGTGGLEQYF.